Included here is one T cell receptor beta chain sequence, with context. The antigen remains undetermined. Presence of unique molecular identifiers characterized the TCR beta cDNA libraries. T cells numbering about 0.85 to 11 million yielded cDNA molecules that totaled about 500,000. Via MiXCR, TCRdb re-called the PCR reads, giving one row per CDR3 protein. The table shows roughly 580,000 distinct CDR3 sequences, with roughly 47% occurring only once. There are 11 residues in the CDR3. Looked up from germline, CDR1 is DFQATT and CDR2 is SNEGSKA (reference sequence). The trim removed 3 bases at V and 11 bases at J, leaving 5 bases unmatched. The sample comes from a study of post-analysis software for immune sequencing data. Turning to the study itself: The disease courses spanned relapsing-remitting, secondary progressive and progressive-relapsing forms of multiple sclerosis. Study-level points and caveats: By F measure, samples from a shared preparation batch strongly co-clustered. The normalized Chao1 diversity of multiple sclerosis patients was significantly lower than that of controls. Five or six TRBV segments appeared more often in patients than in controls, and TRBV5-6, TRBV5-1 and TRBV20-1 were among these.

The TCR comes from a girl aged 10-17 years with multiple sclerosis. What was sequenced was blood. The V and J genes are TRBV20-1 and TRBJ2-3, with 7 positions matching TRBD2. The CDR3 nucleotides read TGCAGTGCTAGTGGGGCTAGCGGGCAGTATTTT. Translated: CSASGASGQYF.